Listed below are T cell receptor beta chains from one sample, sequenced in a study of T cell responses to AZD1222 COVID-19 vaccine. Data came from immunoSEQ multiplex PCR; TCRdb stores just in-frame clones and leaves some out. Here the sample spans approximately 180,000 clones, approximately 95% being singletons. This specimen consisted of peripheral blood, obtained 28 days after the second dose of the MenACWY control vaccine. These receptors all stem from an adult who received the MenACWY meningococcal vaccine as a control. The CDR3 runs from the conserved cysteine through the conserved F or W. The D gene is left open where the match is weak. A row's size may be missing; if present it is once, few, many or a size class.

J gene: TRBJ1-2; clone size: NA; V gene: TRBV25-1; D gene: NA; CDR3 DNA: TGTGCCAGCAGTGAAGGGGGCGGGTTACGCGGCTACACCTTC; CDR3 protein: CASSEGGGLRGYTF
J gene: TRBJ2-2; clone size: NA; V gene: TRBV20-1; D gene: NA; CDR3 DNA: TGCAGTGCGGAAACTAGCGGGGAGCTGTTTTTT; CDR3 protein: CSAETSGELFF
J gene: TRBJ1-2; clone size: NA; V gene: TRBV19; D gene: NA; CDR3 DNA: TGTGCCAGTAGTATCGACAGCAGCTATGGCTACACCTTC; CDR3 protein: CASSIDSSYGYTF
J gene: TRBJ2-1; clone size: NA; V gene: TRBV28; D gene: NA; CDR3 DNA: TGTGCCAGCAGTCTTTGGACGGGGGTTTCCTACAATGAGCAGTTCTTC; CDR3 protein: CASSLWTGVSYNEQFF
J gene: TRBJ1-1; clone size: NA; V gene: TRBV3-1/TRBV3-2; D gene: TRBD1; CDR3 DNA: TGTGCCAGCAGCCTTGGGACAGGTTACCGGGGCGAGTCTGAAGCTTTCTTT; CDR3 protein: CASSLGTGYRGESEAFF
J gene: TRBJ2-3; clone size: NA; V gene: TRBV4-3; D gene: NA; CDR3 DNA: TGCGCCAGCAGCCAAGATTATTTAGGGCGAGGGACAGATACGCAGTATTTT; CDR3 protein: CASSQDYLGRGTDTQYF
J gene: TRBJ2-5; clone size: NA; V gene: TRBV7-2; D gene: TRBD2; CDR3 DNA: TGTGCCAGCAGTTCAGGACTAGCGGGGTTCCAAGAGACCCAGTACTTC; CDR3 protein: CASSSGLAGFQETQYF
J gene: TRBJ2-7; clone size: NA; V gene: TRBV5-1; D gene: TRBD2; CDR3 DNA: TGCGCCAGCAGCCAAGAACCGACTTCGGGACTACACTACGAGCAGTACTTC; CDR3 protein: CASSQEPTSGLHYEQYF
J gene: TRBJ1-2; clone size: NA; V gene: TRBV9; D gene: NA; CDR3 DNA: TGTGCCAGCAGCGTAGTGGGCGGGGGCTACACCTTC; CDR3 protein: CASSVVGGGYTF
J gene: TRBJ2-7; clone size: NA; V gene: TRBV6-5; D gene: NA; CDR3 DNA: TGTGCCAGCAGTTACGTGGCGACGGGGGACGAGCAGTACTTC; CDR3 protein: CASSYVATGDEQYF
J gene: TRBJ1-1; clone size: once; V gene: TRBV10-3; D gene: TRBD1; CDR3 DNA: TGTGCCATCAGTGGGTCTTTACAGGGGGCAGCTGAAGCTTTCTTT; CDR3 protein: CAISGSLQGAAEAFF
J gene: TRBJ1-1; clone size: once; V gene: TRBV9; D gene: TRBD1; CDR3 DNA: TGTGCCAGCAGCCGAGACAGGGCGGAGTCCACTGAAGCTTTCTTT; CDR3 protein: CASSRDRAESTEAFF
J gene: TRBJ2-7; clone size: NA; V gene: TRBV2; D gene: NA; CDR3 DNA: TGTGCCAGCAGTGGACAGTGGAGGGGCTACGAGCAGTACTTC; CDR3 protein: CASSGQWRGYEQYF
J gene: TRBJ1-2; clone size: NA; V gene: TRBV9; D gene: NA; CDR3 DNA: TGTGCCAGCAGCGTAGATCTTTTTGACTATGGCTACACCTTC; CDR3 protein: CASSVDLFDYGYTF
J gene: TRBJ2-2; clone size: NA; V gene: TRBV19; D gene: NA; CDR3 DNA: TGTGCCAGTAGCACCGGGGAGCTGTTTTTT; CDR3 protein: CASSTGELFF
J gene: TRBJ1-1; clone size: NA; V gene: TRBV12-5; D gene: NA; CDR3 DNA: TGTGCTAGTGGTTTGGGGACACAGGGCGATGCTTTCTTT; CDR3 protein: CASGLGTQGDAFF
J gene: TRBJ2-5; clone size: NA; V gene: TRBV3-1/TRBV3-2; D gene: TRBD2; CDR3 DNA: TGTGCCAGCAGCCGTTGGCGGGGGCAAGAGACCCAGTACTTC; CDR3 protein: CASSRWRGQETQYF
J gene: TRBJ1-3; clone size: NA; V gene: TRBV29-1; D gene: NA; CDR3 DNA: TGCAGCGTTGAAACAGGCTCTGGAAACACCATATATTTT; CDR3 protein: CSVETGSGNTIYF
J gene: TRBJ1-1; clone size: NA; V gene: TRBV12-3/TRBV12-4; D gene: NA; CDR3 DNA: TGTGCCAGCACGATCCCCATGAACACTGAAGCTTTCTTT; CDR3 protein: CASTIPMNTEAFF
J gene: TRBJ1-6; clone size: NA; V gene: TRBV7-2; D gene: NA; CDR3 DNA: TGTGCCAGCAGCTTAGGGAGGCGGGGGCCCTTATCATCGGGTTCACCCCTCCACTTT; CDR3 protein: CASSLGRRGPLSSGSPLHF
J gene: TRBJ2-6; clone size: NA; V gene: TRBV19; D gene: NA; CDR3 DNA: TGTGCCAGTAGTATAGCTCTCGGGGCAGCCAGCTCTGGGGCCAACGTCCTGACTTTC; CDR3 protein: CASSIALGAASSGANVLTF
J gene: TRBJ1-1; clone size: NA; V gene: TRBV28; D gene: TRBD1; CDR3 DNA: TGTGCCAGCAGTCCCGCCGACAGGGCCAACACTGAAGCTTTCTTT; CDR3 protein: CASSPADRANTEAFF
J gene: TRBJ2-5; clone size: NA; V gene: TRBV14; D gene: NA; CDR3 DNA: TGTGCCAGCAGCCAGAGACTAGGGGCTTCGGAGACCCAGTACTTC; CDR3 protein: CASSQRLGASETQYF